Listed below are T cell receptor beta chains from one sample, sequenced in a study of T cells in Graves' hyperthyroidism and ophthalmopathy. TCRdb analysed the multiplex PCR reads with MiXCR anew, one entry per CDR3 protein. This table holds about 360,000 distinct CDR3 sequences, less than 15% found once. Sequencing was performed on blood. The receptors were gathered from a man under 40 with Graves' hyperthyroidism that later progressed to Graves' ophthalmopathy. The CDR3 runs from the conserved cysteine through the conserved F or W. Fields, in order: J gene, V gene, D gene, clone size, CDR3 protein, CDR3 DNA. A D gene is named only where the DNA matches it firmly. The size entry is marked missing in some rows and otherwise reads once, few, many or a size class.

J gene: TRBJ2-6
V gene: TRBV7-9
D gene: -
clone size: -
CDR3 protein: CASSLSASSGANVLTF
CDR3 DNA: TGTGCCAGCAGCTTAAGTGCGAGCTCTGGGGCCAACGTCCTGACTTTC

J gene: TRBJ2-5
V gene: TRBV20-1
D gene: -
clone size: many
CDR3 protein: CSAIRTDQETQYF
CDR3 DNA: TGCAGTGCTATACGGACGGACCAAGAGACCCAGTACTTC

J gene: TRBJ1-5
V gene: TRBV28
D gene: -
clone size: many
CDR3 protein: CASSLSAGYQPQHF
CDR3 DNA: TGTGCCAGCAGTTTAAGCGCAGGGTATCAGCCCCAGCATTTT

J gene: TRBJ2-3
V gene: TRBV20-1
D gene: -
clone size: -
CDR3 protein: CSANPDYSSTDTQYF
CDR3 DNA: TGCAGTGCTAACCCGGACTATTCTAGCACAGATACGCAGTATTTT

J gene: TRBJ2-7
V gene: TRBV3-1
D gene: -
clone size: -
CDR3 protein: CASSQYPGEYEQYF
CDR3 DNA: TGTGCCAGCAGCCAATACCCAGGGGAATACGAGCAGTACTTC

J gene: TRBJ2-1
V gene: TRBV6-1
D gene: TRBD1
clone size: many
CDR3 protein: CASSKQGATYNEQFF
CDR3 DNA: TGTGCCAGCTCGAAACAGGGGGCGACCTACAATGAGCAGTTCTTC

J gene: TRBJ1-6
V gene: TRBV20-1
D gene: -
clone size: -
CDR3 protein: CSATGRGPSSYNSPLHF
CDR3 DNA: TGCAGTGCAACAGGACGGGGACCGAGCTCCTATAATTCACCCCTCCACTTT

J gene: TRBJ1-3
V gene: TRBV2
D gene: -
clone size: many
CDR3 protein: CASSLSRGAWDTIYF
CDR3 DNA: TGTGCCAGCAGTCTCTCGCGGGGGGCATGGGACACCATATATTTT

J gene: TRBJ1-5
V gene: TRBV4-1
D gene: -
clone size: -
CDR3 protein: CASSQEGGGRTNQPQHF
CDR3 DNA: TGCGCCAGCAGCCAAGAAGGAGGCGGCAGAACCAATCAGCCCCAGCATTTT

J gene: TRBJ1-4
V gene: TRBV12-3/TRBV12-4
D gene: -
clone size: -
CDR3 protein: CASSPGTRNEKLFF
CDR3 DNA: TGTGCCAGCAGTCCCGGGACCCGTAATGAAAAACTGTTTTTT

J gene: TRBJ1-3
V gene: TRBV4-1
D gene: -
clone size: few
CDR3 protein: CASSQDPTVGNTIYF
CDR3 DNA: TGCGCCAGCAGCCAAGACCCCACCGTGGGAAACACCATATATTTT

J gene: TRBJ1-6
V gene: TRBV30
D gene: -
clone size: many
CDR3 protein: CAWSVEASPLHF
CDR3 DNA: TGTGCCTGGAGTGTAGAGGCTTCACCCCTCCACTTT

J gene: TRBJ1-1
V gene: TRBV5-6
D gene: -
clone size: few
CDR3 protein: CAGSLGGGTEAFF
CDR3 DNA: TGTGCCGGCAGCTTGGGCGGGGGCACTGAAGCTTTCTTT

J gene: TRBJ1-2
V gene: TRBV27
D gene: -
clone size: few
CDR3 protein: CASSPFILSGLDGYTF
CDR3 DNA: TGTGCCAGCAGCCCTTTTATTTTGTCGGGGTTAGATGGCTACACCTTC

J gene: TRBJ2-3
V gene: TRBV10-3
D gene: TRBD1
clone size: many
CDR3 protein: CAISDRGASDTQYF
CDR3 DNA: TGTGCCATCAGCGACAGGGGCGCTTCTGATACGCAGTATTTT